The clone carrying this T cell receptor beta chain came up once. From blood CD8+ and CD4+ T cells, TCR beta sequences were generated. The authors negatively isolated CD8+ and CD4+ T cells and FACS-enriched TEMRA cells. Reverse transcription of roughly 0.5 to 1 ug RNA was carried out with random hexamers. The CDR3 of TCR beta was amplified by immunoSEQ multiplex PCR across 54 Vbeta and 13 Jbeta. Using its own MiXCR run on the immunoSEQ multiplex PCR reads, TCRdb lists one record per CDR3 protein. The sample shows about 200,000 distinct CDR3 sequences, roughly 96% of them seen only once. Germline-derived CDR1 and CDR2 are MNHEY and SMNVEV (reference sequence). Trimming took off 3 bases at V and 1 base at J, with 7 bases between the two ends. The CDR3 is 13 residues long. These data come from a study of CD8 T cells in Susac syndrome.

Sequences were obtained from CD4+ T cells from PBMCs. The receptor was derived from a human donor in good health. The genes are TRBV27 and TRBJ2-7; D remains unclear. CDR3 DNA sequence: TGTGCCAGCAGTTTTGCATCTTCCTACGAGCAGTACTTC. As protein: CASSFASSYEQYF.